The present T cell receptor (beta chain) was sequenced within a study of cytomegalovirus exposure and HLA in healthy donors. V gave up 5 bases and J gave up 2 bases, with 16 bases separating them. CDR1 is SEHNR and CDR2 is FQNEAQ in the germline V gene (reference sequence). The length of the CDR3 is 16 residues. The protocol was immunoSEQ multiplex PCR, while the TCRdb copy is restricted to in-frame clones and leaves out a portion. The repertoire has 300,000 to 450,000 clones, 75% to 90% of them found once; the top ten carry under 0.9%. Points on this clone: The target antigen is unknown.

Study results and limitations: For most TCR sequences rarity was the rule, although some public TCRs occurred in many donors.

The sequencing sample was made of PBMCs. The TCR was taken from a woman between 18 and 29 years old in good health and CMV-seronegative. The rearrangement uses TRBV7-9 and TRBJ2-1; the D gene is possibly TRBD2 (5 bases). DNA of the CDR3: TGTGCCAGCAGCCCGCGAGAGGGAGTCACCTACAATGAGCAGTTCTTC. Its translation is CASSPREGVTYNEQFF.